This TCR beta chain was found in a study of blood T cell repertoires in COVID-19. Across the study: Donors in the United States, Italy and Spain gave samples during acute or convalescent COVID-19. In each case, the material was cDNA or gDNA derived from T cells, B-cell-depleted T cells, or PBMCs.

The CDR3 covers 15 residues. The germline V gene encodes CDR1 KGHSH and CDR2 LQKENI. V dropped 4 bases and J dropped 1 base, with 12 bases sitting between them. Methods used by the authors: The authors estimated nucleated cell counts from reference gene primer amplification. Profiled with immunoSEQ multiplex PCR; TCRdb holds only in-frame clones, not every one. V and J calls and clone size are as listed in that table; D and trimming were resolved from the DNA. The sample holds some 90,000 clones, less than 85% seen once. V and J are TRBV18 and TRBJ2-3; no clear D. The source of this sequence is an older man with active or convalescent COVID-19. The specimen sequenced was peripheral blood. The CDR3 loop reads CASSRTISGTDTQYF. The CDR3 DNA is TGTGCCAGCTCACGCACGATCAGCGGCACAGATACGCAGTATTTT.